The 27 T cell receptor beta chains reported below all come from one sample, sequenced in a study of cytomegalovirus exposure and HLA in healthy donors (dated by TCRdb to about 2017). Library prep was done by the immunoSEQ multiplex PCR assay. For the multiplex PCR, a mixture combining 60 forward primers for TCR Vbeta segments and 13 reverse primers for TCR Jbeta segments was used. The source is immuneACCESS, and TCRdb retained only in-frame sequences with V and J called. Part of the clones is not carried over; for the studies checked, unresolved V genes explain less than half of this, and the remainder is unexplained. The sample table lists some 140,000 clones, roughly 70% of them with a count of one. Together, the top ten hold about 3.4% of the sample. The sequenced sample was PBMCs. The receptors here all came from a man in his forties in good health and CMV-seronegative.

The J gene is TRBJ1-4, the V gene TRBV5-4; 9 positions match TRBD1. This CDR3 region has 14 residues. With V trimmed by 5 bases and J by 7 bases, 6 bases remained unmatched. CDR1 is SGHNT, CDR2 YYREEE, per germline (reference sequence). The CDR3 DNA sequence: TGTGCCAGCAGTCTACAGGGGGCGGTTGAAAAACTGTTTTTT. Its protein product is CASSLQGAVEKLFF.

This chain connects TRBV4-2 to TRBJ2-5, with 10 bases aligning to TRBD2. V lost 3 bases, J lost 1 base, and 5 bases stayed unmatched. The CDR3 covers 16 residues. Per germline, CDR1 LGHNA and CDR2 YNFKEQ. The CDR3, as DNA: TGTGCCAGCAGCCAGGGGACTAGCGAACTCCAAGAGACCCAGTACTTC. The encoded protein is CASSQGTSELQETQYF.

This clone was seen a handful of times. Here the CDR3 reads CAISEDRASQETQYF. CDR3 in DNA: TGTGCCATCAGTGAGGACAGGGCCTCCCAAGAGACCCAGTACTTC. V usage is TRBV10-3 and J usage is TRBJ2-5; TRBD1 matches at 7 bases. This CDR3 is built from 15 residues. The germline V gene encodes CDR1 ENHRY and CDR2 SYGVKD. Trimming at V came to 2 bases and at J to 1 base, leaving 4 bases not matched to a gene.

The chain is built from TRBV18 and TRBJ2-7; D is possibly TRBD1 (6 bases). Trimming cost V 2 bases and J 2 bases, with 10 bases left between them. Germline CDR1 reads KGHSH; CDR2 reads LQKENI. This CDR3 is built from 14 residues. Here the CDR3 reads CASSPFRDTYEQYF. CDR3 DNA: TGTGCCAGCTCACCATTTCGGGACACCTACGAGCAGTACTTC. Together with reference TRBV18 and TRBJ2-7, the CDR3 gives the full variable domain: NAGVMQNPRHLVRRRGQEARLRCSPMKGHSHVYWYRQLPEEGLKFMVYLQKENIIDESGMPKERFSAEFPKEGPSILRIQQVVRGDSAAYFCASSPFRDTYEQYFGPGTRLTVT.

This clone has more than one count but fewer than ten. The CDR3: CASSTGLAGGSPYNEQFF. In DNA form, the CDR3 reads TGTGCCAGCAGTACGGGACTAGCGGGAGGGTCCCCCTACAATGAGCAGTTCTTC. The chain recombines TRBV28 with TRBJ2-1; 16 bases fit TRBD2. Per the germline V gene, CDR1 is MDHEN and CDR2 is SYDVKM. With 5 bases clipped from V and 2 bases from J, the junction kept 6 bases outside the gene matches. This CDR3 spans 18 amino acids.

The chain couples TRBV30 to TRBJ2-7; the match to TRBD2 covers 8 bases. J lost 0 bases, V lost 2 bases, and 9 bases had no gene match. Germline V gene lookup returns CDR1 GTSNPN and CDR2 SVGIG (reference sequence). CDR3 size: 16 residues. The CDR3 DNA reads as TGTGCCTGGAGTATCGTTAGCGGGACCACCTCCTACGAGCAGTACTTC. Its protein is CAWSIVSGTTSYEQYF.

This clone appeared a single time. V is TRBV9 and J is TRBJ1-2; weak D call: TRBD1 (6 bases). Germline lookup yields CDR1 SGDLS and CDR2 YYNGEE. V dropped 0 bases and J dropped 4 bases, with 16 bases sitting between them. This CDR3 contains 16 residues. CDR3 DNA sequence: TGTGCCAGCAGCGTAGACTCCTGGACAGCCCCCTATGGCTACACCTTC. This sequence encodes CASSVDSWTAPYGYTF. Full variable domain (remainder filled in from reference TRBV9 and TRBJ1-2): DSGVTQTPKHLITATGQRVTLRCSPRSGDLSVYWYQQSLDQGLQFLIQYYNGEERAKGNILERFSAQQFPDLHSELNLSSLELGDSALYFCASSVDSWTAPYGYTFGSGTRLTVV.

This clone has a single count. V gene TRBV6-5 combines with J gene TRBJ2-1; 8 bases are a match to TRBD2. This CDR3 contains 16 residues. Trimming cost V 2 bases and J 7 bases; bases outside gene matches: 10. CDR1 and CDR2 (germline): MNHEY, SVGAGI. The CDR3 region has the DNA TGTGCCAGCAGTTACCATCTAGCGGGCGGAGGAAATGAGCAGTTCTTC. Residues: CASSYHLAGGGNEQFF.

The rearrangement links TRBV7-8 to TRBJ1-3; no reliable D call. The V end lost 1 base, the J end lost 7 bases, and 8 bases lay between the germline ends. CDR1 is SGHVS, CDR2 FQNEAQ, per germline. The CDR3 is made up of 13 amino acids. In DNA, the CDR3 is TGTGCCAGCAGCTTAGGTCTTGTCAACACCATATATTTT. This sequence encodes CASSLGLVNTIYF.

The J gene is TRBJ1-5, the V gene TRBV9; possible D gene TRBD1, 6 bases. The CDR3 runs to 14 residues. The germline V gene encodes CDR1 SGDLS and CDR2 YYNGEE. Trimming took off 0 bases at V and 7 bases at J, with 11 bases between the two ends. The CDR3, as DNA: TGTGCCAGCAGCGTAGTACAGGGTCGCCAGCCCCAGCATTTT. Amino acids: CASSVVQGRQPQHF.

The rearrangement joins TRBV5-1 to TRBJ2-7; 9 nucleotides match TRBD1. The germline gives CDR1 SGHRS, CDR2 YFSETQ. The CDR3 consists of 14 residues. V shed 3 bases and J 5 bases; nucleotides not matched to a gene: 6. The CDR3 coding sequence is TGCGCCAGCAGCTGGAAACAGGGGGCGGACGAGCAGTACTTC. This codes for CASSWKQGADEQYF.

V gene TRBV7-2 combines with J gene TRBJ2-7; D is undetermined. The CDR3 totals 16 residues. The ends were cut back, 0 bases at V and 2 bases at J, with 14 bases in the middle. The germline CDR1 and CDR2 sequences are SGHTA and FQGNSA. Here the CDR3 DNA reads TGTGCCAGCAGCTTAGCGCCGTTTGCGGATACCTACGAGCAGTACTTC. Its protein product is CASSLAPFADTYEQYF.

This sequence joins TRBV28 and TRBJ2-3; TRBD1 matches at 8 bases. The CDR3 has 14 amino acids. V was pared by 5 bases and J by 4 bases, with 5 bases of the junction left unmatched. Germline V CDR1 and CDR2: MDHEN, SYDVKM. The CDR3 DNA reads as TGTGCCAGCAGTCAGACAGGGGATGCAGATACGCAGTATTTT. It specifies CASSQTGDADTQYF.

The chain is built from TRBV5-6 and TRBJ1-1; no clear D gene. The CDR3 contains 15 residues. The V end was cut by 1 base, the J end by 1 base, with 11 bases between. Germline V gene data show CDR1 as SGHDT and CDR2 as YYEEEE. The CDR3 DNA reads TGTGCCAGCAGCTTGTTTCCGGGGTCGAACACTGAAGCTTTCTTT. This sequence encodes CASSLFPGSNTEAFF.

The chain uses TRBV2 and TRBJ1-2, with a weak D call TRBD1 (6 bases). Germline loops: CDR1 SNHLY, CDR2 FYNNEI. V gave up 2 bases and J gave up 4 bases, with 14 bases separating them. The CDR3 is 15 residues long. The CDR3: CASSEMWGQGYGYTF. The CDR3 bases are TGTGCCAGCAGTGAAATGTGGGGGCAGGGCTATGGCTACACCTTC.

The rearrangement joins TRBV4-3 to TRBJ2-1, with 12 nucleotides matching TRBD2. CDR3 length equals 16 residues. From germline, CDR1 is LGHNA and CDR2 YSLEER. V shed 3 bases and J 6 bases; nucleotides not matched to a gene: 6. CDR3 loop: CASSHGLAGPLNEQFF. The CDR3 nucleotides read TGCGCCAGCAGCCACGGACTAGCGGGACCTCTCAATGAGCAGTTCTTC.

The chain uses TRBV9 and TRBJ1-4; a weak D match, TRBD1 (6 bases). Germline CDR1 SGDLS, CDR2 YYNGEE. This CDR3 has 14 amino acids. V shed 3 bases and J shed 6 bases, with 12 bases lying between them. The CDR3 loop reads CASSEGPGDEKLFF. The CDR3 bases are TGTGCCAGCAGCGAGGGCCCAGGGGATGAAAAACTGTTTTTT.

The rearrangement links TRBV7-8 to TRBJ1-5; 8 nucleotides agree with TRBD1. Trimming cost V 5 bases and J 4 bases; bases outside gene matches: 4. The CDR3 spans 14 residues. CDR1 and CDR2 from the germline V gene are SGHVS and FQNEAQ. As DNA, the CDR3 is TGTGCCAGCAGCCTAACAGGGGGTAATCAGCCCCAGCATTTT. Translation gives CASSLTGGNQPQHF.

Turning to this clone: Other nucleotide sequences in the sample specify the same CDR3. V gene TRBV6-1 combines with J gene TRBJ1-4; D is unclear. The CDR3 has 14 residues. CDR1 is MNHNS and CDR2 is SASEGT in the germline V gene. The V end lost 6 bases, the J end lost 3 bases, and 11 bases lay between the germline ends. In DNA, the CDR3 is TGTGCCAGCAGAAGAGGGCTGGCTAATGAAAAACTGTTTTTT. It is translated as CASRRGLANEKLFF.

The chain joins TRBV6-4 to TRBJ2-3; D might be TRBD2 (6 bases). Trimming removed 0 bases at V and 6 bases at J, with 10 bases between. Germline V gene sequence: CDR1 MRHNA, CDR2 SNTAGT. The CDR3 runs 14 residues. CDR3 bases: TGTGCCAGCAGTGACTCAGGACGGGAGGATACGCAGTATTTT. Translated: CASSDSGREDTQYF.

This rearrangement joins TRBV4-1 to TRBJ2-7, with no clear D. The V gene lost 0 bases and the J gene lost 0 bases, with 12 bases spanning the gap. The CDR3 extends over 16 amino acids. In germline, CDR1 is MGHRA, CDR2 YSYEKL. The chain's CDR3 is CASSQDQKESSYEQYF. In DNA form, the CDR3 reads TGCGCCAGCAGCCAAGATCAGAAAGAAAGCTCCTACGAGCAGTACTTC.

The chain recombines TRBV30 with TRBJ2-3; TRBD1 might be the D (6 bases). This CDR3 has 14 amino acids. Germline CDR1 reads GTSNPN; CDR2 reads SVGIG (reference sequence). With 2 bases removed from V and 2 bases from J, the gap between germline ends came to 11 bases. The CDR3 DNA reads as TGTGCCTGGAGTCCACAGGGATACACAGATACGCAGTATTTT. It specifies CAWSPQGYTDTQYF.

V gene TRBV7-2 combines with J gene TRBJ1-3; D is undetermined. Trimming shortened V by 5 bases and J by 0 bases, and 11 bases separated the two germline ends. The V gene's germline CDR1 is SGHTA and CDR2 FQGNSA. The CDR3 has 15 residues. The CDR3, as DNA: TGTGCCAGCAGCCAGGACGGGAGCTCTGGAAACACCATATATTTT. It yields the protein CASSQDGSSGNTIYF.

V is TRBV21-1 and J is TRBJ2-1; TRBD1, the table's D call, lacks a check against the DNA. TRBV21-1 is termed a pseudogene. This CDR3 has 15 amino acids. The CDR3 sequence: CASSPPGDRVDEQFF. As DNA, the CDR3 is TGTGCCAGCAGCCCGCCGGGGGACAGGGTTGATGAGCAGTTCTTC.

This sequence joins TRBV11-2 and TRBJ2-7; 7 bases align to TRBD1. This CDR3 has 12 amino acids. Germline V gives CDR1 SGHAT, CDR2 FQNNGV. V trimming: 5 bases; J trimming: 6 bases; junction bases outside the gene matches: 4. CDR3 residues: CASSEQGTEQYF. The DNA for the CDR3 is TGTGCCAGCAGCGAACAGGGGACCGAGCAGTACTTC. Filled out from reference TRBV11-2 and TRBJ2-7, the complete variable domain reads EAGVAQSPRYKIIEKRQSVAFWCNPISGHATLYWYQQILGQGPKLLIQFQNNGVVDDSQLPKDRFSAERLKGVDSTLKIQPAKLEDSAVYLCASSEQGTEQYFGPGTRLTVT.

Here the CDR3 reads CASLPRFTSEAFF. The CDR3 DNA is TGTGCCAGCCTTCCCAGATTTACCAGTGAAGCTTTCTTT. The chain has TRBV6-5 and TRBJ1-1; D is uncertain. There are 13 residues in the CDR3. The ends were cut back, 8 bases at V and 7 bases at J, with 17 bases in the middle. CDR1 and CDR2 (germline): MNHEY, SVGAGI.

This clone occurred a few times. Other DNA sequences in the sample encode the same CDR3. The rearrangement uses TRBV18 and TRBJ1-4, with D tentatively TRBD1 (6 bases). The germline V gene has CDR1 KGHSH and CDR2 LQKENI. V lost 3 bases, J lost 8 bases, and 16 bases lay in between. The CDR3 contains 15 residues. The CDR3 is CASSPRQVGNEKLFF. The CDR3 DNA follows: TGTGCCAGCTCACCTCGACAGGTTGGAAACGAAAAACTGTTTTTT.